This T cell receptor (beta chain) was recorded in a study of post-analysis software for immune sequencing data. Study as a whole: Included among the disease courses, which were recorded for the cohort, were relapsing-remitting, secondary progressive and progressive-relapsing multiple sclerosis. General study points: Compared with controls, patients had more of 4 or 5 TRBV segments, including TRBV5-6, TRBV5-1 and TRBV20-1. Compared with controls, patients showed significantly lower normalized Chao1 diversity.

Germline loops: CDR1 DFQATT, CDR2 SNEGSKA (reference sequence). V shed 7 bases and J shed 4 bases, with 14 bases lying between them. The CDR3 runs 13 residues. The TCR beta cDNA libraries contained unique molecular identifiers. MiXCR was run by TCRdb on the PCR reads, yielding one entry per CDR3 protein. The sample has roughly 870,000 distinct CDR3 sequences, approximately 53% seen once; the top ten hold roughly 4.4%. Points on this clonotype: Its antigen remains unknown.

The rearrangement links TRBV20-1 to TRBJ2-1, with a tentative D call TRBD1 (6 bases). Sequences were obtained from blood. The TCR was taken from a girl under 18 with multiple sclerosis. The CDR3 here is CSVTDRDYNEQFF. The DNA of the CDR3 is TGCAGTGTAACGGACAGAGATTACAATGAGCAGTTCTTC.